This entry lists 4 T cell receptor beta chains sequenced from one sample in a study of technical replicates of blood from a few donors. Libraries were prepared by immunoSEQ multiplex PCR; TCRdb keeps only in-frame clonotypes and omits some of them. The sample lists approximately 79,000 clones; 85% to 95% were seen once. The specimen sequenced was T cells isolated from PBMCs. The receptors shown here come from a human donor in good health.

V usage is TRBV6-5 and J usage is TRBJ1-2, with D maybe TRBD1 (6 bases). The V gene lost 0 bases and the J gene lost 9 bases, with 20 bases spanning the gap. Germline values: CDR1 MNHEY, CDR2 SVGAGI. The CDR3 consists of 16 residues. DNA for the CDR3: TGTGCCAGCAGTTACTCAAGTTCAGGGGTAACCCCCCGCTACACCTTC. Residues: CASSYSSSGVTPRYTF.

The gene calls are TRBV2 and TRBJ2-2, with D tentatively TRBD1 (5 bases). Trimming pared 5 bases from V and 0 bases from J, leaving 13 bases between. CDR3 length equals 16 residues. The germline gives CDR1 SNHLY, CDR2 FYNNEI. Here the CDR3 reads CASSWTLNSNTGELFF. CDR3 DNA sequence: TGTGCCAGCAGTTGGACATTAAACTCGAACACCGGGGAGCTGTTTTTT.

CDR3: CASRGTSGSKRSYEQYF. DNA of the CDR3: TGCGCCAGCAGAGGGACTAGCGGGAGTAAAAGGTCCTACGAGCAGTACTTC. The V and J genes are TRBV10-2 and TRBJ2-7, with TRBD2 matching over 14 bases. This CDR3 comprises 17 residues. Unmatched junction bases numbered 8, after V lost 6 bases and J lost 1 base. CDR1 is WSHSY and CDR2 is SAAADI in the germline V gene.

This chain uses TRBV4-1 with TRBJ1-2; no definite D call. Per germline, CDR1 MGHRA and CDR2 YSYEKL. The CDR3 sequence is 13 residues long. The germline V and J ends were trimmed by 0 bases and 2 bases, with 4 bases remaining between them. CDR3 in amino acids: CASSQDRNYGYTF. CDR3 coding DNA: TGCGCCAGCAGCCAAGACAGGAACTATGGCTACACCTTC.